The 24 T cell receptor beta chains listed next were all sequenced from one sample in a study of shared clonotypes between healthy human individuals. The assay was immunoSEQ multiplex PCR, and TCRdb's table has in-frame clones only and misses some. Of under 2,500,000 clones in the sample, almost 96% were seen once. Sequenced input: naive CD4+ T cells sorted from blood. The subset is: CD45RA+ positively selected. These receptors all come from a man younger than 35 in good health.

The V gene is TRBV6-1, the J gene TRBJ2-4; TRBD1 matches at 12 bases. Germline assignment: CDR1 MNHNS and CDR2 SASEGT. The ends lost 2 bases at V and 1 base at J; junction bases unmatched: 9. The CDR3 is 19 amino acids. CDR3 residues: CASSEMGQGASSAKNIQYF. In DNA form, the CDR3 reads TGTGCCAGCAGTGAAATGGGACAGGGGGCGAGTTCTGCCAAAAACATTCAGTACTTC.

The chain uses TRBV5-1 and TRBJ2-5; 9 nucleotides match TRBD2. Germline trimming cut 0 bases from V and 1 base from J; bases unmatched to any gene: 4. This CDR3 is built from 16 residues. Germline V CDR1 and CDR2: SGHRS, YFSETQ. The DNA of the CDR3 is TGCGCCAGCAGCTTGGAAGCGGGGGGCTTCCAAGAGACCCAGTACTTC. It is translated as CASSLEAGGFQETQYF.

The rearrangement joins TRBV5-1 to TRBJ1-2, with D tentatively TRBD1 (5 bases). The V end was cut by 4 bases, the J end by 7 bases, with 17 bases between. The CDR3 consists of 14 residues. Germline loops: CDR1 SGHRS, CDR2 YFSETQ. CDR3 nucleotide sequence: TGCGCCAGCAGCCCGACCGGGACCCGGGCTGGCTACACCTTC. This codes for CASSPTGTRAGYTF.

The V call is TRBV7-2, the J call TRBJ1-2; no reliable D call. Germline V gives CDR1 SGHTA, CDR2 FQGNSA. The V and J ends lost 3 bases and 4 bases respectively, with 6 bases between them. This CDR3 region has 12 residues. CDR3 region: CASSFRLYGYTF. DNA of the CDR3: TGTGCCAGCAGCTTTCGACTCTATGGCTACACCTTC.

This chain joins TRBV9 and TRBJ2-1, with unresolved D. Germline CDR1 is SGDLS and CDR2 is YYNGEE. Trimming cost V 0 bases and J 4 bases, with 8 bases left between them. The CDR3 contains 14 residues. CDR3 sequence (DNA): TGTGCCAGCAGCGTAGCTGAGTTGTACAATGAGCAGTTCTTC. Amino acid sequence: CASSVAELYNEQFF.

Details on this clone: Within the sample, other DNA sequences also encode this same CDR3. V and J are TRBV2 and TRBJ2-7; no definite D call. The CDR3 covers 12 residues. The V end was cut by 0 bases, the J end by 3 bases, with 3 bases between. Germline CDR1 SNHLY, CDR2 FYNNEI. The DNA for the CDR3 is TGTGCCAGCAGTGAAGCGTTCTACGAGCAGTACTTC. This encodes CASSEAFYEQYF.

V gene TRBV5-6 combines with J gene TRBJ2-1; TRBD1 might be the D (6 bases). Trimming took 4 bases from V and 10 from J, leaving 9 bases between them. Per the germline V gene, CDR1 is SGHDT and CDR2 is YYEEEE. The CDR3 has 11 amino acids. The chain's CDR3 is CASSRTGEQFF. DNA of the CDR3: TGTGCCAGCAGCCGTACAGGGGAGCAGTTCTTC.

The gene calls are TRBV30 and TRBJ1-5; possibly TRBD1 for D (6 bases). The germline V gene encodes CDR1 GTSNPN and CDR2 SVGIG (reference sequence). Trimming stripped 0 bases from V and 4 bases from J, with 19 bases between. CDR3 size: 17 residues. CDR3 nucleotides: TGTGCCTGGAGTGTACGGGACATCCTCCTAAGGAATCAGCCCCAGCATTTT. Its protein product is CAWSVRDILLRNQPQHF. The whole variable domain, remainder taken from reference TRBV30 and TRBJ1-5, is SQTIHQWPATLVQPVGSPLSLECTVEGTSNPNLYWYRQAAGRGLQLLFYSVGIGQISSEVPQNLSASRPQDRQFILSSKKLLLSDSGFYLCAWSVRDILLRNQPQHFGDGTRLSIL.

The V call is TRBV29-1, the J call TRBJ1-2; 8 bases line up with TRBD1. The CDR3 spans 12 residues. Germline values: CDR1 SQVTM, CDR2 ANQGSEA. The V gene end was trimmed by 7 bases and the J gene end by 3 bases; junction bases not matched to a gene: 4. CDR3 sequence: CSANRGDYGYTF. The CDR3 nucleotides are TGCAGCGCCAACAGGGGGGACTATGGCTACACCTTC.

The CDR3 sequence is CASSPYQGTDSPLHF. CDR3 nucleotide sequence: TGTGCCAGCTCACCATATCAGGGAACGGATTCACCCCTCCACTTT. The chain carries TRBV18 and TRBJ1-6; possible D gene TRBD1, 5 bases. Germline CDR1 and CDR2: KGHSH and LQKENI. Trimming removed 2 bases at V and 8 bases at J, with 13 bases between. The CDR3 sequence is 15 residues long.

The chain carries TRBV2 and TRBJ2-2; 8 nucleotides line up with TRBD2. The germline CDR1 and CDR2 sequences are SNHLY and FYNNEI. The CDR3 has 15 residues. Trimming at V came to 6 bases and at J to 0 bases, leaving 3 bases not matched to a gene. The CDR3 DNA reads TGTGCCAGCAGCCGGGAGGGTCCGAACACCGGGGAGCTGTTTTTT. Its protein product is CASSREGPNTGELFF. Using reference TRBV2 and TRBJ2-2 for the parts outside the CDR3, the full variable domain is EPEVTQTPSHQVTQMGQEVILRCVPISNHLYFYWYRQILGQKVEFLVSFYNNEISEKSEIFDDQFSVERPDGSNFTLKIRSTKLEDSAMYFCASSREGPNTGELFFGEGSRLTVL.

The rearrangement joins TRBV11-2 to TRBJ2-5; D may match TRBD1 or TRBD2 (5 bases each). The CDR3 loop spans 13 amino acids. Germline V gene sequence: CDR1 SGHAT, CDR2 FQNNGV. Trimming took off 2 bases at V and 5 bases at J, with 9 bases between the two ends. CDR3 DNA sequence: TGTGCCAGCAGCTTACTAGCAGGGGAGACCCAGTACTTC. As protein: CASSLLAGETQYF.

The V gene is TRBV9, the J gene TRBJ1-2, with TRBD1 matching 8 bases. With 2 bases clipped from V and 5 bases from J, the junction kept 8 bases outside the gene matches. This CDR3 spans 15 amino acids. CDR1 and CDR2 (germline): SGDLS, YYNGEE. CDR3 nucleotides: TGTGCCAGCAGCGTTGACAGGGGAGGCTTTTATGGCTACACCTTC. It encodes CASSVDRGGFYGYTF.

The chain uses TRBV6-1 and TRBJ1-5; maybe TRBD1 (5 bases). CDR3 length: 15 amino acids. Germline V CDR1 and CDR2: MNHNS, SASEGT. V gave up 6 bases and J gave up 3 bases, with 15 bases separating them. The CDR3, as DNA: TGTGCCAGCAGCCCTTCCGGGGGGATCAATCAGCCCCAGCATTTT. It encodes CASSPSGGINQPQHF.

The CDR3 region is CASSYTGSAAFF. The CDR3, as DNA: TGTGCCAGCAGCTATACAGGGAGTGCAGCTTTCTTT. The chain recombines TRBV12-1 with TRBJ1-1; TRBD1 is the table's D call, not checked against the DNA. TRBV12-1 is described as a pseudogene. This CDR3 contains 12 residues.

The chain uses TRBV11-2 and TRBJ2-4; D perhaps matches TRBD1 (5 bases). V lost 3 bases and J lost 0, with 15 bases in between. The CDR3 has 17 amino acids. The germline V gene has CDR1 SGHAT and CDR2 FQNNGV. Here the CDR3 reads CASSLGQGILAKNIQYF. The DNA for the CDR3 is TGTGCCAGCAGCTTGGGGCAGGGCATACTAGCCAAAAACATTCAGTACTTC.

As concerns this clone: Other DNA sequences in the sample encode the same CDR3. The chain carries TRBV6-5 and TRBJ2-7; D unresolved. Germline V gene lookup returns CDR1 MNHEY and CDR2 SVGAGI. The CDR3 loop spans 11 amino acids. V was pared by 4 bases and J by 4 bases, with 5 bases between. CDR3 in DNA: TGTGCCAGCAGTTCCACGTACGAGCAGTACTTC. Translated, it gives CASSSTYEQYF.

The rearrangement links TRBV2 to TRBJ1-4; D is possibly TRBD1 (6 bases). V dropped 4 bases and J dropped 8 bases, with 17 bases sitting between them. The CDR3 totals 15 residues. CDR1 is SNHLY and CDR2 is FYNNEI in the germline V gene. CDR3 nucleotides: TGTGCCAGCAGTGGGTCAGGGGCATTGAGGGAAAAACTGTTTTTT. It codes for CASSGSGALREKLFF.

This clone has only one observation. This chain connects TRBV6-6 to TRBJ1-2; 7 bases are shared with TRBD1. The CDR3 covers 14 residues. CDR1 and CDR2 from the germline V gene are MNHNY and SVGAGI (reference sequence). V gave up 10 bases and J gave up 0 bases; unmatched junction bases: 8. CDR3 nucleotides: TGTGCCACCCTACAGGGGCGCTCTAACTATGGCTACACCTTC. Its protein product is CATLQGRSNYGYTF.

The gene calls are TRBV9 and TRBJ1-1; no firm D call. The CDR3 length is 13 residues. CDR1 SGDLS and CDR2 YYNGEE come from the germline V gene. With 1 base removed from V and 1 base from J, the gap between germline ends came to 5 bases. CDR3 in DNA: TGTGCCAGCAGCGTAATTTCGAACACTGAAGCTTTCTTT. Translating it yields CASSVISNTEAFF.

This clone was seen just once. V usage is TRBV5-1 and J usage is TRBJ1-1; maybe TRBD1 (5 bases). V lost 4 bases and J lost 1, with 11 bases in between. In germline, CDR1 is SGHRS, CDR2 YFSETQ. CDR3 size: 14 residues. CDR3 DNA sequence: TGCGCCAGCAGCCGCGACAGCTCGAACACTGAAGCTTTCTTT. This encodes CASSRDSSNTEAFF.

This clone was detected only once. DNA for the CDR3: TGTGCCAGCAGCCCTCAAATTGCGATTATCCCCGAAAAACTGTTTTTT. It encodes CASSPQIAIIPEKLFF. The V and J genes are TRBV9 and TRBJ1-4; D is ambiguous. The CDR3 has 16 amino acids. Germline values: CDR1 SGDLS, CDR2 YYNGEE. V dropped 4 bases and J dropped 8 bases, with 21 bases sitting between them. The full variable domain, rest sourced from reference TRBV9 and TRBJ1-4, is DSGVTQTPKHLITATGQRVTLRCSPRSGDLSVYWYQQSLDQGLQFLIQYYNGEERAKGNILERFSAQQFPDLHSELNLSSLELGDSALYFCASSPQIAIIPEKLFFGSGTQLSVL.

This clone was counted a single time. The J gene is TRBJ2-7, the V gene TRBV5-4, with a possible D match to TRBD1 (6 bases). Germline CDR1 is SGHNT and CDR2 is YYREEE (reference sequence). The V end lost 4 bases, the J end lost 2 bases, and 13 bases lay between the germline ends. The CDR3 length is 14 residues. The CDR3 is CASSPQGLPYEQYF. CDR3 in DNA: TGTGCCAGCAGCCCACAGGGTCTCCCCTACGAGCAGTACTTC. The full variable domain, in which reference TRBV5-4 and TRBJ2-7 provide the parts outside the CDR3, is ETGVTQSPTHLIKTRGQQVTLRCSSQSGHNTVSWYQQALGQGPQFIFQYYREEENGRGNFPPRFSGLQFPNYSSELNVNALELDDSALYLCASSPQGLPYEQYFGPGTRLTVT.

CDR3 loop: CASNQGDGYTF. Written as DNA, the CDR3 is TGTGCCAGCAACCAGGGAGATGGCTACACCTTC. The chain combines TRBV6-1 with TRBJ1-2, with D possibly being TRBD1 (5 bases). V dropped 7 bases and J dropped 6 bases, with 9 bases sitting between them. Germline CDR1 reads MNHNS; CDR2 reads SASEGT. The CDR3 totals 11 residues.